This section outlines one T cell receptor (beta chain) sequence together with its context. Its antigen is still unknown. The sample originates from a study of shared clonotypes between healthy human individuals. CD8 cells classed as naive were CD45RO-negative and positively selected for CCR7, excluding terminally differentiated effector memory CD45RA+ cells. In the original analysis: Junction-only immunoSEQ sequences carried no quality scores, so filtering differed. The data were produced by immunoSEQ multiplex PCR, yet TCRdb's version contains in-frame clones alone and is incomplete. V and J calls and clone size are given by that table; D and trimming were obtained from the DNA. The sample lists 660,000 or so clones, roughly 95% occurring once. This CDR3 has 15 amino acids. From germline, CDR1 is MNHEY and CDR2 SMNVEV (reference sequence). Between the trimmed V and J ends, which lost 2 bases and 0 bases, there was a span of 8 bases.

Whole-study results and caveats: On the whole, naive subsets had larger estimated richness than memory subsets had. Clonotypes shared by all four donors outscored non-shared clonotypes in generation probability.

What was sequenced was naive CD8+ T cells sorted from blood. J is TRBJ2-1 and V is TRBV27; D is ambiguous. The TCR sequence derives from a woman in her 30s in good health. The CDR3 bases are TGTGCCAGCAGTTTAGGTTGGGGCTCCTACAATGAGCAGTTCTTC. Encoded protein: CASSLGWGSYNEQFF.